The 21 T cell receptor beta chains below were found in one sample sequenced in a study of chemoradiotherapy in HPV16-positive cancers. Sequencing used immunoSEQ multiplex PCR; TCRdb keeps in-frame clones, though not all of them. The sample has about 32,000 clones, about nine tenths seen once. The sample in question was blood, obtained from a patient who underwent chemoradiotherapy. All receptors come from a human donor with HPV-associated anogenital cancer.

V and J are TRBV11-2 and TRBJ2-7; possible D gene TRBD2, 7 bases. Trimming shortened V by 5 bases and J by 2 bases, and 10 bases separated the two germline ends. There are 13 residues in the CDR3. The germline V gene has CDR1 SGHAT and CDR2 FQNNGV. This chain's CDR3 is CASSRGGAYEQYF. CDR3 sequence (DNA): TGTGCCAGCAGCAGGGGGGGGGCCTACGAGCAGTACTTC. Drawing the rest from reference TRBV11-2 and TRBJ2-7, the complete variable domain is EAGVAQSPRYKIIEKRQSVAFWCNPISGHATLYWYQQILGQGPKLLIQFQNNGVVDDSQLPKDRFSAERLKGVDSTLKIQPAKLEDSAVYLCASSRGGAYEQYFGPGTRLTVT.

A remark on this clone: At one end, the junction sequence differs from germline, possibly due to a read error. The chain carries TRBV2 and TRBJ1-1; perhaps TRBD1 as D (5 bases). This CDR3 is built from 15 residues. Germline CDR1 and CDR2: SNHLY and FYNNEI. The CDR3 here is CASREGRTPNTEAFF. The CDR3 nucleotides read TGTGCCAGCAGGGAAGGCAGGACACCCAACACTGAAGCTTTCTTT.

V is TRBV28 and J is TRBJ2-5; D is unclear. Germline loops: CDR1 MDHEN, CDR2 SYDVKM. This CDR3 comprises 16 residues. The V and J ends lost 6 bases and 3 bases respectively, with 20 bases between them. CDR3 region: CASSPALSTTKETQYF. CDR3 sequence (DNA): TGTGCCAGCAGCCCCGCCCTGAGTACCACTAAAGAGACCCAGTACTTC.

The chain is built from TRBV27 and TRBJ2-1, with 7 bases identical to TRBD1. V shed 8 bases, J shed 8 bases, and the junction held 12 bases outside the gene matches. The length of the CDR3 is 14 residues. The V gene's germline CDR1 is MNHEY and CDR2 SMNVEV (reference sequence). The CDR3 bases are TGTGCCAGCGGGACAGTCCGTCACAGGGATGAGCAGTTCTTC. Translating it yields CASGTVRHRDEQFF.

This rearrangement joins TRBV19 to TRBJ1-4; D is undetermined. The germline V and J ends were trimmed by 11 bases and 2 bases, with 21 bases remaining between them. Germline V lookup: CDR1 LNHDA, CDR2 SQIVND (reference sequence). The CDR3 has 16 residues. CDR3 protein: CAVGGNRGRTNEKLFF. The CDR3 DNA reads TGTGCCGTCGGCGGAAATCGCGGACGCACTAATGAAAAACTGTTTTTT.

The V and J genes are TRBV6-1 and TRBJ1-3; D gene uncertain. The CDR3 spans 13 residues. In germline, CDR1 is MNHNS, CDR2 SASEGT. V gave up 0 bases and J gave up 11 bases, with 11 bases separating them. The CDR3 is CASSEAPRNAIYF. In DNA form, the CDR3 reads TGTGCCAGCAGTGAAGCCCCTAGGAACGCCATATATTTT.

The gene calls are TRBV11-2 and TRBJ1-3; TRBD1 matches 9 bases. V lost 6 bases to trimming and J lost 4 bases; unmatched junction nucleotides: 7. The CDR3 extends over 15 amino acids. CDR1 is SGHAT, CDR2 FQNNGV, per germline. CDR3 nucleotides: TGTGCCAGCAGTCAAACAGGGGGCAGAGGAAACACCATATATTTT. It translates to CASSQTGGRGNTIYF.

The V gene is TRBV21-1, the J gene TRBJ1-2; the D segment call TRBD1 is taken from the table without a DNA check. TRBV21-1 constitutes a pseudogene. The CDR3 totals 13 residues. The CDR3 loop is CASSKRDRRGYTF. The CDR3, as DNA: TGTGCCAGCAGCAAAAGGGACAGACGTGGCTACACCTTC.

The chain uses TRBV2 and TRBJ1-2; no reliable D call. V lost 3 bases to trimming and J lost 6 bases, with 2 bases between them. This CDR3 is 10 amino acids long. The germline V gene encodes CDR1 SNHLY and CDR2 FYNNEI. The CDR3 sequence is CASSDDGYTF. Written as DNA, the CDR3 is TGTGCCAGCAGTGACGATGGCTACACCTTC.

The chain links TRBV28 to TRBJ2-7; TRBD2 aligns across 7 bases. The germline V gene encodes CDR1 MDHEN and CDR2 SYDVKM. The J segment lost 4 bases and the V segment lost 9 bases, leaving 6 bases of the junction unmatched. This CDR3 region has 12 residues. The CDR3 DNA sequence: TGTGCCAGTACCCTGGGGGGGTACGAGCAGTACTTC. This gives the protein CASTLGGYEQYF.

The chain recombines TRBV5-6 with TRBJ2-1; the D is unclear. The V end was cut by 4 bases, the J end by 13 bases, with 15 bases between. This CDR3 is 12 amino acids long. Germline V lookup: CDR1 SGHDT, CDR2 YYEEEE. Here the CDR3 DNA reads TGTGCCAGCAGCCCCTGGGGAAGCACCCAGTTCTTC. This encodes CASSPWGSTQFF.

The V call is TRBV4-2, the J call TRBJ2-3; TRBD2 aligns across 10 bases. The CDR3 runs 17 residues. Losses at the gene ends were 0 bases for V and 4 bases for J; bases not matched to a gene: 7. The germline gives CDR1 LGHNA, CDR2 YNFKEQ. In nucleotides, the CDR3 is TGTGCCAGCAGCCAAGAAATTGGTGGACTAGCGGCAGATACGCAGTATTTT. Encoded protein: CASSQEIGGLAADTQYF.

The rearrangement links TRBV27 to TRBJ2-6; the D gene is possibly TRBD2 (5 bases). The V gene's germline CDR1 is MNHEY and CDR2 SMNVEV (reference sequence). The CDR3 runs to 15 residues. Trimming left V 6 bases short and J 0 bases short, with 9 bases between. The CDR3 reads CASRPGSSGANVLTF. CDR3 nucleotides: TGTGCCAGCAGACCGGGGAGCTCTGGGGCCAACGTCCTGACTTTC.

The V call is TRBV6-5, the J call TRBJ2-7; D is undetermined. CDR1 and CDR2 (germline): MNHEY, SVGAGI. Trimming cost V 2 bases and J 1 base, with 9 bases left between them. The CDR3 totals 14 residues. The CDR3: CASSYADSSYEQYF. The CDR3 DNA reads TGTGCCAGCAGTTACGCAGACTCTTCCTACGAGCAGTACTTC.

The chain links TRBV25-1 to TRBJ1-3; D is unresolved. Germline-derived CDR1 and CDR2 are MGHDK and SYGVNS. Trimming removed 5 bases at V and 5 bases at J, with 16 bases between. The CDR3 sequence is 15 residues long. The DNA for the CDR3 is TGTGCCAGCAGTCCAGGATTTCTGGGTAGAAACACCATATATTTT. It yields the protein CASSPGFLGRNTIYF.

In its sample, this clone was seen a few times. The chain uses TRBV9 and TRBJ1-5, with D hard to call. Germline CDR1 reads SGDLS; CDR2 reads YYNGEE. The CDR3 spans 13 residues. V was clipped by 0 bases and J by 7 bases, with 8 bases between them. CDR3 DNA sequence: TGTGCCAGCAGCGTAGATTCGTGGCAGCCCCAGCATTTT. Its protein product is CASSVDSWQPQHF.

The J gene is TRBJ1-1, the V gene TRBV7-9; possible D gene TRBD1, 5 bases. The CDR3 consists of 13 residues. The V gene lost 4 bases and the J gene lost 5 bases, with 11 bases spanning the gap. CDR1 is SEHNR, CDR2 FQNEAQ, per germline (reference sequence). CDR3: CASSSYGGTEAFF. The DNA for the CDR3 is TGTGCCAGCAGCTCTTATGGGGGGACTGAAGCTTTCTTT.

This clone was found a few times. The chain links TRBV10-3 to TRBJ2-7, with D perhaps given as TRBD1 or TRBD2 (5 bases each). The CDR3 spans 12 residues. CDR1 and CDR2 (germline): ENHRY, SYGVKD. V lost 10 bases to trimming and J lost 6 bases, with 16 bases between them. CDR3 bases: TGTGCCACCCCGGGACCAAAATCCGAGCAGTACTTC. This gives the protein CATPGPKSEQYF.

V is TRBV7-3 and J is TRBJ1-5; weak D call: TRBD1 (6 bases). The V end lost 1 base, the J end lost 4 bases, and 11 bases lay between the germline ends. The germline V gene has CDR1 SGHTA and CDR2 FQGTGA. The CDR3 extends over 15 amino acids. The CDR3 here is CASSLIAGENQPQHF. The CDR3 DNA sequence: TGTGCCAGCAGCTTAATTGCAGGGGAGAATCAGCCCCAGCATTTT.

This sequence joins TRBV15 and TRBJ2-7, with TRBD2 matching over 11 bases. Germline values: CDR1 LNHNV, CDR2 YYDKDF (reference sequence). The CDR3 is 17 amino acids. Trimming removed 0 bases from V and 0 bases from J; junction bases left unmatched: 4. The CDR3 protein is CATSREGLADYSYEQYF. CDR3 nucleotide sequence: TGTGCCACCAGCAGAGAGGGACTAGCGGACTACTCCTACGAGCAGTACTTC.

V is TRBV6-1 and J is TRBJ2-3; D may be TRBD1 or TRBD2 (5 bases each). CDR3 size: 16 residues. V was clipped by 2 bases and J by 0 bases, with 12 bases between them. Germline assignment: CDR1 MNHNS and CDR2 SASEGT. CDR3 region: CASSEWGTDSTDTQYF. In DNA, the CDR3 is TGTGCCAGCAGTGAATGGGGGACGGACAGCACAGATACGCAGTATTTT.